One sample yielded the 32 T cell receptor beta chains listed below, sequenced in a study of blood T cells in healthy people across ages. Through a sample-barcoded 5' primer and a J-beta primer mix, a second PCR was run for roughly 6 to 11 cycles. MiXCR, run by TCRdb on the 5' RACE reads, gives a single entry per CDR3 protein. The sample yields roughly 2 million distinct CDR3 sequences, around half seen once. The sequenced sample was blood. All receptors come from a woman in her 40s in good health.

The chain carries TRBV4-2 and TRBJ1-5; D is possibly TRBD1 (6 bases). CDR3 length equals 17 residues. V lost 0 bases to trimming and J lost 2 bases, with 14 bases between them. CDR1 and CDR2 (germline): LGHNA, YNFKEQ. The CDR3 loop is CASSQETGSGGNQPQHF. The CDR3 DNA sequence: TGTGCCAGCAGCCAAGAAACAGGGTCGGGGGGCAATCAGCCCCAGCATTTT.

A word on this clonotype: One end of the junction does not line up with germline, which may come from a read error. The CDR3 protein is CASRRDRGSDAQYF. In nucleotides, the CDR3 is TGTGCCAGCCGCCGGGACAGGGGATCAGATGCGCAGTATTTT. V gene TRBV7-8 combines with J gene TRBJ2-3; 10 nucleotides align to TRBD1. CDR1 is SGHVS and CDR2 is FQNEAQ in the germline V gene. The CDR3 runs 14 residues.

The chain has TRBV12-3 or TRBV12-4 and TRBJ1-5; tentative D call: TRBD1 (5 bases). V was clipped by 6 bases and J by 4 bases, with 19 bases between them. The CDR3 consists of 16 residues. The CDR3 region has the DNA TGTGCCAGCAGCATTGGGGGGGGAACACTGAATCAGCCCCAGCATTTT. Its translation: CASSIGGGTLNQPQHF.

J is TRBJ2-1 and V is TRBV27; 8 positions agree with TRBD2. The CDR3 extends over 17 amino acids. The V gene's germline CDR1 is MNHEY and CDR2 SMNVEV (reference sequence). After removal of 2 bases from V and 5 bases from J, the junction contained 11 bases not matched to a gene. The CDR3 DNA reads TGTGCCAGCAGTTTAGGGTATAGCGGGGAAAGGAACAATGAGCAGTTCTTC. Encoded protein: CASSLGYSGERNNEQFF.

This clonotype came up a few times. V is TRBV10-3 and J is TRBJ2-7; a weak D match, TRBD1 (5 bases). The CDR3 loop spans 14 amino acids. Trimming removed 6 bases at V and 2 bases at J, with 14 bases between. Germline CDR1 reads ENHRY; CDR2 reads SYGVKD. The CDR3 loop is CAIRGTTEPYEQYF. The CDR3 coding sequence is TGTGCCATCAGGGGAACGACAGAACCCTACGAGCAGTACTTC.

This clonotype was seen more than once but under ten times. One end of the junction does not line up with germline, which may come from a read error. The chain employs TRBV4-2 and TRBJ2-2; 7 bases map to TRBD2. This CDR3 spans 16 amino acids. Germline-derived CDR1 and CDR2 are LGHNA and YNFKEQ. CDR3 protein: CASSQESGGNTGELFF. The CDR3 nucleotides read TGCGCCAGCAGCCAAGAGTCGGGGGGGAACACCGGGGAGCTGTTTTTT.

This clonotype was seen only a few times. The chain links TRBV20-1 to TRBJ2-7, with a possible D match to TRBD1 (6 bases). The CDR3 extends over 13 amino acids. Trimming took 1 base from V and 2 from J, leaving 9 bases between them. From germline, CDR1 is DFQATT and CDR2 SNEGSKA (reference sequence). CDR3 sequence (DNA): TGCAGTGCTAGAGTTGGACAGCCCTACGAGCAGTACTTC. Amino acids: CSARVGQPYEQYF.

This clonotype was found a few times. This rearrangement joins TRBV6-1 to TRBJ2-1, with 12 positions matching TRBD2. CDR3 length: 15 residues. After removal of 6 bases from V and 3 bases from J, the junction contained 3 bases not matched to a gene. The germline V gene has CDR1 MNHNS and CDR2 SASEGT. CDR3 sequence: CASRASGGGYNEQFF. The CDR3, as DNA: TGTGCCAGCAGAGCTAGCGGGGGGGGCTACAATGAGCAGTTCTTC.

Many counts were recorded for this clonotype. The chain joins TRBV29-1 to TRBJ2-1, with D uncertain. Trimming removed 2 bases from V and 0 bases from J, with 8 bases in between. Germline V lookup: CDR1 SQVTM, CDR2 ANQGSEA. This CDR3 has 14 residues. The CDR3 reads CSVESTRSYNEQFF. The CDR3 nucleotides read TGCAGCGTTGAATCGACCCGCTCCTACAATGAGCAGTTCTTC.

This clonotype was counted a few times. The CDR3 region is CSVTSGGSVETQYF. CDR3 DNA: TGCAGCGTCACTAGCGGGGGATCCGTAGAGACCCAGTACTTC. V gene TRBV29-1 combines with J gene TRBJ2-5; 11 bases line up with TRBD2. Per the germline V gene, CDR1 is SQVTM and CDR2 is ANQGSEA. Trimming removed 6 bases from V and 4 bases from J; junction bases left unmatched: 7. The CDR3 totals 14 residues.

The V call is TRBV10-3, the J call TRBJ2-1; D may be TRBD2 (6 bases). Trimming stripped 7 bases from V and 8 bases from J, with 24 bases between. Germline V gene lookup returns CDR1 ENHRY and CDR2 SYGVKD. This CDR3 comprises 16 residues. CDR3 coding DNA: TGTGCCATCATCCAAGCGACGGGGATGCGGGGCGATGAGCAGTTCTTC. Its protein product is CAIIQATGMRGDEQFF.

This clonotype turned up a few times. This chain's CDR3 is CATRRGQGPYEQYF. In DNA, the CDR3 is TGTGCCACTAGGAGGGGACAGGGCCCCTACGAGCAGTACTTC. This chain connects TRBV12-3 or TRBV12-4 to TRBJ2-7; TRBD1 agrees at 9 bases. Trimming removed 10 bases from V and 2 bases from J; junction bases left unmatched: 9. This CDR3 has 14 amino acids.

The chain combines TRBV27 with TRBJ2-5, with 7 bases lining up with TRBD2. Germline V gene data show CDR1 as MNHEY and CDR2 as SMNVEV (reference sequence). V dropped 4 bases and J dropped 5; count of bases not matched to a gene: 7. CDR3 length: 14 residues. CDR3 coding DNA: TGTGCCAGCAGTTACAGCGGGGTGTTGGAGACCCAGTACTTC. It codes for CASSYSGVLETQYF.

This chain uses TRBV20-1 with TRBJ2-7; D uncertain. Gene TRBJ2-5 matches the end of the DNA better, so the J call may be wrong. In germline, CDR1 is DFQATT, CDR2 SNEGSKA (reference sequence). CDR3 length: 14 residues. In DNA, the CDR3 is TGCAGTGCTAGAGACCCTCTCGGTCAAGAGACCCAGTACTTC. Protein product: CSARDPLGQETQYF.

This clonotype came up a few times. The chain has TRBV10-3 and TRBJ2-7; 10 bases align to TRBD2. The germline CDR1 and CDR2 sequences are ENHRY and SYGVKD. V was pared by 9 bases and J by 6 bases, with 8 bases of the junction left unmatched. This CDR3 comprises 13 residues. The CDR3 coding sequence is TGTGCCATGAGGGGGACTAGCGATCGCGAGCAGTACTTC. Translation: CAMRGTSDREQYF.

The chain carries TRBV28 and TRBJ1-5; D may be TRBD1 (5 bases). CDR3 size: 17 residues. V was pared by 4 bases and J by 4 bases, with 20 bases between. The germline V gene encodes CDR1 MDHEN and CDR2 SYDVKM. This chain's CDR3 is CASSSPALAGRNQPQHF. CDR3 nucleotides: TGTGCCAGCAGTTCCCCCGCCCTGGCAGGGCGGAATCAGCCCCAGCATTTT.

The V call is TRBV7-9, the J call TRBJ2-1; the match to TRBD1 covers 9 bases. With 3 bases clipped from V and 5 bases from J, the junction kept 8 bases outside the gene matches. CDR1 is SEHNR, CDR2 FQNEAQ, per germline (reference sequence). The CDR3 sequence is 16 residues long. For the CDR3, the DNA is TGTGCCAGCAGCTTCTTAGCCGGGACAGGGAACAATGAGCAGTTCTTC. Translated, it gives CASSFLAGTGNNEQFF.

The rearrangement joins TRBV28 to TRBJ2-7; D is possibly TRBD1 or TRBD2 (5 bases each). Trimming shortened V by 6 bases and J by 4 bases, and 19 bases separated the two germline ends. CDR1 MDHEN and CDR2 SYDVKM come from the germline V gene. CDR3 length: 15 amino acids. The CDR3 protein is CASSQMPGPPYEQYF. Written as DNA, the CDR3 is TGTGCCAGCAGCCAGATGCCGGGACCCCCTTACGAGCAGTACTTC.

The chain has TRBV3-1 and TRBJ2-5, with 8 bases lining up with TRBD1. Germline V CDR1 and CDR2: LGHDT, YNNKEL (reference sequence). The CDR3 contains 14 residues. Trimming took 10 bases from V and 2 from J; bases not matched to a gene: 9. CDR3 loop: CATLDRVTQETQYF. The CDR3 DNA is TGTGCCACCTTGGACAGGGTGACTCAAGAGACCCAGTACTTC.

The chain recombines TRBV20-1 with TRBJ1-6; D is undetermined. The ends were cut back, 6 bases at V and 4 bases at J, with 16 bases in the middle. Germline V lookup: CDR1 DFQATT, CDR2 SNEGSKA (reference sequence). This CDR3 has 15 amino acids. The CDR3 nucleotides read TGCAGTGCACTACTTAATCCCAATTATAATTCACCCCTCCACTTT. Protein product: CSALLNPNYNSPLHF.

This clonotype turned up a few times. The genes are TRBV29-1 and TRBJ1-5; possible D gene TRBD1, 6 bases. The germline V gene encodes CDR1 SQVTM and CDR2 ANQGSEA. This CDR3 comprises 13 residues. Trimming left V 5 bases short and J 2 bases short, with 10 bases between. CDR3 region: CSVPGAGNQPQHF. CDR3 nucleotides: TGCAGCGTTCCGGGGGCAGGCAATCAGCCCCAGCATTTT.

V gene TRBV7-9 combines with J gene TRBJ1-6; D uncertain. The CDR3 is made up of 13 amino acids. From germline, CDR1 is SEHNR and CDR2 FQNEAQ (reference sequence). The V gene lost 1 base and the J gene lost 16 bases, with 14 bases spanning the gap. The CDR3 region has the DNA TGTGCCAGCAGCTTAGTAACGGCCGGAGAACTCCACTTT. The encoded protein is CASSLVTAGELHF.

This clonotype has just one count. The chain couples TRBV7-9 to TRBJ2-1; 7 bases align to TRBD1. The CDR3 has 16 residues. V shed 5 bases, J shed 3 bases, and the junction held 10 bases outside the gene matches. The germline V gene has CDR1 SEHNR and CDR2 FQNEAQ (reference sequence). CDR3 coding DNA: TGTGCCAGCAGCCCACCGACAGGGAAGGGCTACAATGAGCAGTTCTTC. Translation: CASSPPTGKGYNEQFF.

This sequence joins TRBV7-2 and TRBJ2-1, with a weak D call TRBD2 (7 bases). This CDR3 is built from 15 residues. The V and J ends lost 5 bases and 4 bases respectively, with 15 bases between them. CDR1 and CDR2 (germline): SGHTA, FQGNSA. DNA for the CDR3: TGTGCCAGCAGCCTCGGGGGGCATTTTTACAATGAGCAGTTCTTC. It is translated as CASSLGGHFYNEQFF.

V is TRBV6-5 and J is TRBJ2-7, with D tentatively TRBD1 (6 bases). Germline lookup yields CDR1 MNHEY and CDR2 SVGAGI. The V end was cut by 2 bases, the J end by 6 bases, with 11 bases between. The CDR3 extends over 13 amino acids. Written as DNA, the CDR3 is TGTGCCAGCAGTTACAACGTAGGGGGCGAGCAGTACTTC. This encodes CASSYNVGGEQYF.

J is TRBJ2-4 and V is TRBV28; 12 positions agree with TRBD2. The CDR3 spans 15 residues. Trimming removed 4 bases from V and 13 bases from J; junction bases left unmatched: 11. The V gene's germline CDR1 is MDHEN and CDR2 SYDVKM. CDR3 loop: CASSSLTSGGFGQYF. The DNA of the CDR3 is TGTGCCAGCAGTTCCCTAACTAGCGGGGGGTTCGGGCAGTACTTC.

CDR3 loop: CASSLSPLVKSDTQYF. In nucleotides, the CDR3 is TGTGCCAGCAGTTTATCCCCCCTAGTAAAGTCAGATACGCAGTATTTT. The genes are TRBV12-3 or TRBV12-4 and TRBJ2-3; D is ambiguous. CDR3 length: 16 amino acids. V was trimmed by 2 bases and J by 4 bases, leaving 16 bases between them.

V usage is TRBV9 and J usage is TRBJ1-4; D remains unclear. Trimming removed 3 bases at V and 8 bases at J, with 14 bases between. The CDR3 spans 14 residues. In germline, CDR1 is SGDLS, CDR2 YYNGEE. The CDR3 nucleotides are TGTGCCAGCAGCGGTGGAGCCCCAGGAGAAAAACTGTTTTTT. This codes for CASSGGAPGEKLFF.

This clonotype occurred a few times. The chain carries TRBV6-2 or TRBV6-3 and TRBJ2-3, with a weak D call TRBD2 (6 bases). The CDR3 loop spans 15 amino acids. Germline-derived CDR1 and CDR2 are MNHEY and SVGEGT. V lost 6 bases to trimming and J lost 7 bases, with 20 bases between them. For the CDR3, the DNA is TGTGCCAGCAGCAGGCGGGGCCCCCAGGTGAATACGCAGTATTTT. Translating gives CASSRRGPQVNTQYF.

J is TRBJ2-5 and V is TRBV15; possibly TRBD1 or TRBD2 for D (5 bases each). The J call could be wrong; TRBJ2-7 is a better fit for the DNA end. The germline V gene encodes CDR1 LNHNV and CDR2 YYDKDF (reference sequence). The CDR3 has 13 amino acids. The CDR3 sequence is CATSYHGTHEQYF. The CDR3 DNA is TGTGCCACCAGCTACCACGGGACCCACGAGCAGTACTTC.

This chain links TRBV6-5 with TRBJ2-1, with 11 bases lining up with TRBD1. The ends lost 6 bases at V and 4 bases at J; junction bases unmatched: 5. CDR3 length: 15 residues. CDR1 is MNHEY, CDR2 SVGAGI, per germline. The CDR3 region is CASRRTGGWYNEQFF. Written as DNA, the CDR3 is TGTGCCAGCAGAAGGACAGGGGGCTGGTACAATGAGCAGTTCTTC.

V gene TRBV7-9 combines with J gene TRBJ2-1; 10 nucleotides align to TRBD2. Germline loops: CDR1 SEHNR, CDR2 FQNEAQ (reference sequence). CDR3 size: 17 residues. The V segment lost 3 bases and the J segment 1 base; nucleotides outside the gene matches: 6. The CDR3 spells CASSFAVAGGSYNEQFF. DNA of the CDR3: TGTGCCAGCAGCTTTGCGGTAGCGGGGGGTTCCTACAATGAGCAGTTCTTC. Combining the CDR3 with reference TRBV7-9 and TRBJ2-1 gives the whole variable domain DTGVSQNPRHKITKRGQNVTFRCDPISEHNRLYWYRQTLGQGPEFLTYFQNEAQLEKSRLLSDRFSAERPKGSFSTLEIQRTEQGDSAMYLCASSFAVAGGSYNEQFFGPGTRLTVL.